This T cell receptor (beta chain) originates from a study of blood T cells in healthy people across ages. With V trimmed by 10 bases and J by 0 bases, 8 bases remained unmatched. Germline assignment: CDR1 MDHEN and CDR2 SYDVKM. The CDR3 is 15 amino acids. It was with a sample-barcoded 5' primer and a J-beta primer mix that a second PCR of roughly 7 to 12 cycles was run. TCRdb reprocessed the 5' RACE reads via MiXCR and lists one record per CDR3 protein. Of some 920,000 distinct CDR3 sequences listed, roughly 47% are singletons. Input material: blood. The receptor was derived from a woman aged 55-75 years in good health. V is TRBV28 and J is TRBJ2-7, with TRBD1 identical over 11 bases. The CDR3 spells CATRGQGGHSYEQYF. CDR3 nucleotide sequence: TGTGCCACCAGGGGACAGGGGGGACACTCCTACGAGCAGTACTTC.